This note documents a single T cell receptor (beta chain) sequence. Other nucleotide sequences from this sample produce the same CDR3. This specimen comes from a study of blood T cell repertoires in COVID-19. Sequenced by immunoSEQ multiplex PCR; TCRdb stores in-frame clones only, minus some. The sample has 100,000 to 150,000 clones; around 85% are singletons. This CDR3 is 13 amino acids long. Trimming cost V 4 bases and J 8 bases; bases outside gene matches: 7. Germline V gene lookup returns CDR1 SGHDT and CDR2 YYEEEE. This receptor was taken from a woman of 80 years or more with COVID-19, enrolled during active disease. The chain recombines TRBV5-6 with TRBJ1-2, with 8 bases that match TRBD1. Sequenced sample: peripheral blood. The CDR3 loop reads CASSDTGGNGYTF. The CDR3 nucleotides read TGTGCCAGCAGCGATACAGGGGGTAACGGCTACACCTTC.